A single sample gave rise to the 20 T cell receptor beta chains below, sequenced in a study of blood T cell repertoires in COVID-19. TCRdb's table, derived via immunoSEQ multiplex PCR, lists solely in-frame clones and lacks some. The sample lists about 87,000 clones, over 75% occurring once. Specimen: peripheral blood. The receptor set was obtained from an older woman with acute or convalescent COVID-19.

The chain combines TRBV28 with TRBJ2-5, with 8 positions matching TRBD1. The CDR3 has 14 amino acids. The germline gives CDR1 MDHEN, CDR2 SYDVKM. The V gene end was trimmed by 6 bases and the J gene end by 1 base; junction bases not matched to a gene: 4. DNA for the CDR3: TGTGCCAGCAGCAGGACAGGGACCCAAGAGACCCAGTACTTC. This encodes CASSRTGTQETQYF.

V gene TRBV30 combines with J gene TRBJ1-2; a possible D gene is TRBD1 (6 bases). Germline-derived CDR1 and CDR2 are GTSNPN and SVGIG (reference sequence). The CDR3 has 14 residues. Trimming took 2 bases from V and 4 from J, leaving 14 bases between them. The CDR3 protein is CAWSQDSSRYGYTF. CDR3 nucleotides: TGTGCCTGGAGTCAGGACAGCTCACGCTATGGCTACACCTTC.

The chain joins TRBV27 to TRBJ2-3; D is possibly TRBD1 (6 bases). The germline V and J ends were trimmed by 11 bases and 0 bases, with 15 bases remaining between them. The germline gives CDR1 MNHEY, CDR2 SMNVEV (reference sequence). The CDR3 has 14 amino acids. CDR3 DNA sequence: TGTGCCGCTAAGGACAGCCCAAGCACAGATACGCAGTATTTT. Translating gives CAAKDSPSTDTQYF.

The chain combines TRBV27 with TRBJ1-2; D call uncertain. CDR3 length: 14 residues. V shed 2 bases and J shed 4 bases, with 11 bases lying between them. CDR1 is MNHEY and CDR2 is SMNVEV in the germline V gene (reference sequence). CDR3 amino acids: CASSLGGWPYGYTF. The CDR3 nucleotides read TGTGCCAGCAGTTTAGGAGGGTGGCCCTATGGCTACACCTTC.

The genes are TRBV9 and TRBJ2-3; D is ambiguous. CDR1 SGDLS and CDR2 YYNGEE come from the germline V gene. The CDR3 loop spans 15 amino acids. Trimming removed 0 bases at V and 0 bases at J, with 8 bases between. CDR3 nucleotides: TGTGCCAGCAGCGTAGGCGGTCCTAGCACAGATACGCAGTATTTT. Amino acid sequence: CASSVGGPSTDTQYF.

The CDR3 sequence: CASRITGAPPLGTQHF. CDR3 sequence (DNA): TGTGCCAGTAGGATAACAGGGGCCCCCCCCCTGGGGACCCAGCATTTT. The chain is built from TRBV19 and TRBJ1-5; 7 nucleotides agree with TRBD1. The CDR3 spans 16 residues. Germline lookup yields CDR1 LNHDA and CDR2 SQIVND (reference sequence). The trim removed 6 bases at V and 11 bases at J, leaving 19 bases unmatched.

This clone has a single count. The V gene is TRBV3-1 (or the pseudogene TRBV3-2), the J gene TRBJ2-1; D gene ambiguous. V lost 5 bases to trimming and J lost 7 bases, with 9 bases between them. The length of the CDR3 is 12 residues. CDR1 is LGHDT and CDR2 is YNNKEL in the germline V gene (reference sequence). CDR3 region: CASSYSRNEQFF. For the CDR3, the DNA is TGTGCCAGCAGCTACTCGAGGAATGAGCAGTTCTTC.

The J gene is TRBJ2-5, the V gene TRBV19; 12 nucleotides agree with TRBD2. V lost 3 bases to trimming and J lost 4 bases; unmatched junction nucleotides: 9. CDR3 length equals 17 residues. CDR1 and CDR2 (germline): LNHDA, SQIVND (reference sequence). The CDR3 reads CASSMALTSGGRETQYF. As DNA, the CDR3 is TGTGCCAGTAGTATGGCCCTCACTAGCGGGGGGCGAGAGACCCAGTACTTC.

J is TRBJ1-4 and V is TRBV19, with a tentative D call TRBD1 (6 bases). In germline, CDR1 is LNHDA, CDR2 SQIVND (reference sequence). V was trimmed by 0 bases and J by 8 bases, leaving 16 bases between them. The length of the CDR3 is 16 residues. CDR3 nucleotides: TGTGCCAGTAGTATAGATCCGGGAGGGGGAGTCGAAAAACTGTTTTTT. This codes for CASSIDPGGGVEKLFF.

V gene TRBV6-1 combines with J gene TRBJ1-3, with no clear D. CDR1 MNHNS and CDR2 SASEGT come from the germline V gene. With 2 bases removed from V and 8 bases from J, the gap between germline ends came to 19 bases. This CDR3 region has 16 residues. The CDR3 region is CASSEKEPLTRHTIYF. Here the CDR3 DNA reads TGTGCCAGCAGTGAAAAGGAGCCTTTGACCCGGCACACCATATATTTT.

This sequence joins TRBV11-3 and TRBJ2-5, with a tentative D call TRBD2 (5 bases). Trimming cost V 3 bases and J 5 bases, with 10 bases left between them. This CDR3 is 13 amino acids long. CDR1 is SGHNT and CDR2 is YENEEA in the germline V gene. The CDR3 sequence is CASSFRAEETQYF. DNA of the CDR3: TGTGCCAGCAGCTTTAGAGCGGAGGAGACCCAGTACTTC. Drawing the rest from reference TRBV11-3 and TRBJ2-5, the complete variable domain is EAGVVQSPRYKIIEKKQPVAFWCNPISGHNTLYWYLQNLGQGPELLIRYENEEAVDDSQLPKDRFSAERLKGVDSTLKIQPAELGDSAVYLCASSFRAEETQYFGPGTRLLVL.

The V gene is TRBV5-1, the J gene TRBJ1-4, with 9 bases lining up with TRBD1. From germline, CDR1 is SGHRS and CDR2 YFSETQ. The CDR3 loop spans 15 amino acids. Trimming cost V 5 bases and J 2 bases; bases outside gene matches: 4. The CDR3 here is CASRTGGATNEKLFF. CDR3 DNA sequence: TGCGCCAGCAGGACAGGGGGTGCGACTAATGAAAAACTGTTTTTT.

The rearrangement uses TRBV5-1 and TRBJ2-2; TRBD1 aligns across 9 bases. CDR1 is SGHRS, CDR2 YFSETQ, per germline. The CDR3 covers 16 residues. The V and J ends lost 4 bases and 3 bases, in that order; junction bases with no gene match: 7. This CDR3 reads CASSPRTGVDTGELFF. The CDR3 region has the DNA TGCGCCAGCAGCCCTCGGACAGGGGTAGACACCGGGGAGCTGTTTTTT.

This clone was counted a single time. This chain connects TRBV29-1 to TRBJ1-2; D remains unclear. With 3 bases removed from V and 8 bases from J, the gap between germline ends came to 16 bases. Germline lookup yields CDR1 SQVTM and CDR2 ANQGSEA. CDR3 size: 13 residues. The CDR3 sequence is CSVDTLEAFGYTF. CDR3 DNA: TGCAGCGTTGATACCTTGGAGGCGTTCGGCTACACCTTC.

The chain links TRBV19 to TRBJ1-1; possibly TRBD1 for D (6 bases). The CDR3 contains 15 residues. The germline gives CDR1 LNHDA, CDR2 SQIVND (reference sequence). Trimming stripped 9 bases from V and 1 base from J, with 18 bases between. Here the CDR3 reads CASIQGAEENTEAFF. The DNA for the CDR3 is TGTGCCAGCATACAGGGTGCTGAGGAGAACACTGAAGCTTTCTTT.

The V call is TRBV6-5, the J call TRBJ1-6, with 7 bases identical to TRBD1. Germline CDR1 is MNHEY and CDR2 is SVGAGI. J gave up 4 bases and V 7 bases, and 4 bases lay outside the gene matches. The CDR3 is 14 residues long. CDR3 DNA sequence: TGTGCCAGCACCCCGACAGGGTATAATTCACCCCTCCACTTT. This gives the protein CASTPTGYNSPLHF.

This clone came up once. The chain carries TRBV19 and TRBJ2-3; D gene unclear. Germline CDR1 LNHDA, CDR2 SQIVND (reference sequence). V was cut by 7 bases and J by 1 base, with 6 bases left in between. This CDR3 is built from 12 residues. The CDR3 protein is CASKEGTDTQYF. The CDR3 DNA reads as TGTGCCAGTAAAGAGGGCACAGATACGCAGTATTTT.

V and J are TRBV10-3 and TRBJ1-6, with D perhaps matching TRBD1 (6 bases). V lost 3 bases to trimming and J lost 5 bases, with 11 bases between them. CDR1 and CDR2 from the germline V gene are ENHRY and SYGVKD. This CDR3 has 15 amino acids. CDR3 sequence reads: CAISDRDNNNSPLHF. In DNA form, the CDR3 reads TGTGCCATCAGTGACCGGGACAACAATAATTCACCCCTCCACTTT.

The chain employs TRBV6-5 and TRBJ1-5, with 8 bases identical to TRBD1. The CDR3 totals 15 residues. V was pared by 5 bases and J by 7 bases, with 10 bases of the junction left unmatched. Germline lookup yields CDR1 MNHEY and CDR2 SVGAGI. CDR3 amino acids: CASSLRGQGEQPQHF. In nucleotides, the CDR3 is TGTGCCAGCAGTCTCCGCGGACAGGGTGAACAGCCCCAGCATTTT.

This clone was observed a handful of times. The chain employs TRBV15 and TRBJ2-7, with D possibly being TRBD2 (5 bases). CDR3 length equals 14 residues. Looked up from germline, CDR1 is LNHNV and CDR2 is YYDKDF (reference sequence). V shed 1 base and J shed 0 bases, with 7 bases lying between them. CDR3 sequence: CATSRAGSSYEQYF. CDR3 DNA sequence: TGTGCCACCAGCAGAGCTGGGAGCTCCTACGAGCAGTACTTC.